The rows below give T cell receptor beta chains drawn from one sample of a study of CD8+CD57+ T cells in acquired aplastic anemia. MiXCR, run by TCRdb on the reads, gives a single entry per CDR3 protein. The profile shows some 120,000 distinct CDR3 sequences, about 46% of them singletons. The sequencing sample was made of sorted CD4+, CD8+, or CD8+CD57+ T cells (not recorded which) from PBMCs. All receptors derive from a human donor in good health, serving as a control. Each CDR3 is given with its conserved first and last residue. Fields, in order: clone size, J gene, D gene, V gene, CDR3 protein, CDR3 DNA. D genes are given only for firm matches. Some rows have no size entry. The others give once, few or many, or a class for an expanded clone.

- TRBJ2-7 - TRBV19 CASTPSGRGRYF TGTGCCAGTACCCCCTCGGGGAGGGGGCGGTACTTC
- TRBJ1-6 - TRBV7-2 CASSSSLGGSPLHF TGTGCCAGCAGCTCGTCACTAGGAGGGTCACCCCTCCACTTT
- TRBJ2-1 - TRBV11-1 CASIGGVLSYNEQFF TGTGCCAGCATCGGAGGGGTCTTGTCCTACAATGAGCAGTTCTTC
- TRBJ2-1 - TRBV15 CATSRAIRGPYNEQFF TGTGCCACCAGCAGAGCCATAAGGGGTCCCTACAATGAGCAGTTCTTC
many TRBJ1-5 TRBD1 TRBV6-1 CASMTGNNYQPQHF TGTGCCAGCATGACAGGGAACAACTATCAGCCCCAGCATTTT
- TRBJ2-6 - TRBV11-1 CASSLGLRTDFSGANVLTF TGTGCCAGCAGCTTGGGCCTTAGGACAGACTTCTCTGGGGCCAACGTCCTGACTTTC
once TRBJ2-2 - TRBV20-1 CSARFRESNGELFF TGCAGTGCTAGGTTTCGGGAGTCGAACGGGGAGCTGTTTTTT
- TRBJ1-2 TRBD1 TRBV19 CASNDRTGGKDGYTF TGTGCCAGCAATGACAGGACAGGGGGAAAGGATGGCTACACCTTC
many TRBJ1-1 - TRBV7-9 CASSLAAPTEAFF TGTGCCAGCAGCTTAGCAGCGCCGACTGAAGCTTTCTTT
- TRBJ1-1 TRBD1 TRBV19 CASSTGQESRTEAFF TGTGCCAGTAGTACCGGACAGGAATCGAGGACTGAAGCTTTCTTT